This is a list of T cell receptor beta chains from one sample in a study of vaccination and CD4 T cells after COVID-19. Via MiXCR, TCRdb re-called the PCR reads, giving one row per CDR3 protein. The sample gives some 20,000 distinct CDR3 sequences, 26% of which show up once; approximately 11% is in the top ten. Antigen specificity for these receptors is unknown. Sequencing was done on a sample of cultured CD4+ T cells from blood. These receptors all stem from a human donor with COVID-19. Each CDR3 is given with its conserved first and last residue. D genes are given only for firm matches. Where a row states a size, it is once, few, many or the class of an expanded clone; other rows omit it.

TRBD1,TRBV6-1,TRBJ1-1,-,CASSPPGGRSTEAFF,TGTGCCAGCAGTCCCCCAGGGGGGAGGAGCACTGAAGCTTTCTTT
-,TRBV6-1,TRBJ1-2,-,CANGDRQAHWGYGYTF,TGTGCCAACGGGGACCGACAGGCGCATTGGGGGTATGGCTACACCTTC
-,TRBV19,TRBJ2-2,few,CASTTGVTNTGELFF,TGTGCCAGTACGACGGGGGTGACCAACACCGGGGAGCTGTTTTTT
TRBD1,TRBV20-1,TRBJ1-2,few,CSAPDRGLSNYGYTF,TGCAGTGCCCCCGACAGGGGGCTGTCTAACTATGGCTACACCTTC
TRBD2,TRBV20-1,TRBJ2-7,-,CSARRLAGSSYEQYF,TGCAGTGCTAGGAGGCTAGCGGGGAGCTCCTACGAGCAGTACTTC
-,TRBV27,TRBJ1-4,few,CASSLGLRRGDEKLFF,TGTGCCAGCAGTTTAGGCTTGCGCAGGGGAGACGAAAAACTGTTTTTT
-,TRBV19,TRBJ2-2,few,CASRGTGELFF,TGTGCCAGCAGGGGAACCGGGGAGCTGTTTTTT
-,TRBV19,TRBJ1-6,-,CASSLHRETPLHF,TGTGCCAGTAGTCTGCACAGGGAGACACCCCTCCACTTT
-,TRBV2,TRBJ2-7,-,CALRGGAAYEQYF,TGTGCCCTCAGGGGGGGTGCGGCCTACGAGCAGTACTTC
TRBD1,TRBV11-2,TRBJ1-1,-,CASSLRGPGQGMNTEAFF,TGTGCCAGCAGCCTCCGCGGACCGGGACAGGGTATGAACACTGAAGCTTTCTTT
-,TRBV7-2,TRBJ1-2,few,CASSPDPTNYGYTF,TGTGCCAGCAGTCCCGACCCAACTAACTATGGCTACACCTTC
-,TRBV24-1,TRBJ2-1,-,CATSDGRDNEQFF,TGTGCCACCAGTGATGGCAGGGACAATGAGCAGTTCTTC
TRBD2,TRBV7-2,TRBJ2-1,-,CASSRFGAGGASNEQFF,TGTGCCAGCAGCCGATTCGGAGCGGGGGGGGCGAGTAATGAGCAGTTCTTC
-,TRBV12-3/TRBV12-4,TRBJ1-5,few,CASSPDSYNQPQHF,TGTGCCAGCAGCCCCGACAGCTATAATCAGCCCCAGCATTTT
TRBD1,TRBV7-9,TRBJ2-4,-,CASSFWGRTGGGNIQYF,TGTGCCAGCAGCTTCTGGGGCCGGACAGGGGGAGGAAACATTCAGTACTTC